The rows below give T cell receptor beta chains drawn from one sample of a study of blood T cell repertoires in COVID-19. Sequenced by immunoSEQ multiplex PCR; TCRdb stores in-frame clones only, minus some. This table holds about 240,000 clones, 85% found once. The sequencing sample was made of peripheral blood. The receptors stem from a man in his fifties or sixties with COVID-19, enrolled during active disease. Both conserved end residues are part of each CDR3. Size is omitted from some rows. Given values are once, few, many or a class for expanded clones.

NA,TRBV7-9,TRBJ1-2,CASSTDSYGYTF
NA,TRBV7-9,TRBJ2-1,CASSPRRDAAYNEQFF
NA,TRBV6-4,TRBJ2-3,CASSEAGGGAPDTQYF
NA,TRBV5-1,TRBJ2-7,CASSLETQVWDEQYF
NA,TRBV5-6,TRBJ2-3,CASSFRGYSDTQYF
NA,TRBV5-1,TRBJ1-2,CASSSNQGGNYGYTF
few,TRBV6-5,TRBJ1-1,CASSYSTGSAFF
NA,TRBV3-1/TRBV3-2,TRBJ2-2,CASSHALLAGGELFF
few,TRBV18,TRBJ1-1,CASSMTANTEAFF
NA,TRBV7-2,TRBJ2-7,CASSSQASYEQYF
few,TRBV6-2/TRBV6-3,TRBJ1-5,CASSYSSSVQPQHF
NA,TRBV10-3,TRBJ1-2,CASEGRQGYTF
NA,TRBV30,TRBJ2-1,CAWSDNSLSSYNEQFF
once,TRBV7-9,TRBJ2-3,CASRYSETDTQYF
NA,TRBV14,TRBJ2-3,CASSQGFVLAPTDTQYF
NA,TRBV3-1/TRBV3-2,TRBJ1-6,CASSRDRGGKNSPLHF
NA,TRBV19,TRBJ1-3,CASSTPPWTGGNTIYF
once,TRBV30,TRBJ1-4,CAWDSEGYMSRKLFF
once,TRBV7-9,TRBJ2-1,CASSSLGGTTDHEQFF
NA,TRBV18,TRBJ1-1,CASSPLLTGATEAFF
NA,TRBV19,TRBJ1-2,CASSIRISWDSNAYGYTF
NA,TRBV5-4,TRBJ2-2,CASRDRVTNTGELFF
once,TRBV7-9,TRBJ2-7,CASSLTGGQVSSREYF
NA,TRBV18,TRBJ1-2,CASSPPGAASYGYTF
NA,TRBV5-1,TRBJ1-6,CASSLAPGQYNSPLHF
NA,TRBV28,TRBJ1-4,CASSSRDTRTALNEKLFF
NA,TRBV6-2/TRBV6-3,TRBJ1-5,CASSYSWTGGSNQPQHF
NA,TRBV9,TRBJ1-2,CASGEGGRGRDGYTF
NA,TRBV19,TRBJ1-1,CASSIRGETEAFF
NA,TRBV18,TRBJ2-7,CASSQTDDRSYEQYF
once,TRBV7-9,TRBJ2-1,CASRRQRGGYNEQFF
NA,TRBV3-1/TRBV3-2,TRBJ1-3,CASSQGSSGNTIYF
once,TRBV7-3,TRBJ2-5,CASSLTGLAGGPETQYF
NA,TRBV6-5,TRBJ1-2,CASSQQQEIYGYTF
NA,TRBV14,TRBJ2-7,CASSQLRLASEQYF
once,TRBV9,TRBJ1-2,CASSVTEQAHGYTF
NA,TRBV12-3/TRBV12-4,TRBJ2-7,CASSWSGDYEQYF
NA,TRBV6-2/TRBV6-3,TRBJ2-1,CASSYSGGAYNEQFF
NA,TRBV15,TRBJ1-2,CATSKNRGREYYGYTF
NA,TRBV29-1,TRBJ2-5,CSVQKETQYF
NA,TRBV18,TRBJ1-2,CASSPKGQNYGYTF
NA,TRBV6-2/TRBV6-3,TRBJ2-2,CASSYSETGPNTGELFF
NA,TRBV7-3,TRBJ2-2,CASSPSRAQGGTGELFF
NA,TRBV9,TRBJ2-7,CASSVEPSGQAYEQYF
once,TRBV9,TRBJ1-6,CASSVGTGGSYNSPLHF
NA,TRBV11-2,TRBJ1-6,CASSLDPGTSPLHF
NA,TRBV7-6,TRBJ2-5,CASSNSAGGQETQYF
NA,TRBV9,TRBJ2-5,CASSVGDRQETQYF
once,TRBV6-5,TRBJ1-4,CASSYGQNGKLFF
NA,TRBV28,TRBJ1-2,CASMGRVNYGYTF
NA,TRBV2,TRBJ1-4,CASSAGNEKLFF
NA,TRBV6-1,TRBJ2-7,CASRIQGYEQYF